This T cell receptor (beta chain) was captured by sequencing in a study of PD-1 blockade in mismatch repair-deficient tumors. Study background: Patients had over ten mismatch repair-deficient cancer types and were previously treated and progressing.

As regards this clone: Its cognate antigen is unknown.

Findings and caveats of the study: Tumor-resident clones, often undetectable pretreatment in blood, expanded then contracted after pembrolizumab.

Method: immunoSEQ multiplex PCR; TCRdb's copy keeps in-frame clones and lacks some. Of tens of thousands of clones in the sample, more than 75% are singletons; the top ten hold 5% to 6.5%. J lost 5 bases, V lost 5 bases, and 6 bases had no gene match. The CDR3 sequence is 15 residues long. Germline lookup yields CDR1 SEHNR and CDR2 FQNEAQ (reference sequence). PCR or immunohistochemistry showed mismatch repair deficiency in every enrolled patient. Three pembrolizumab responders had their TCRs sequenced. The chain joins TRBV7-9 to TRBJ2-1, with 10 bases fitting TRBD2. The input for sequencing was peripheral blood, taken 2 weeks after starting pembrolizumab. The TCR sequence derives from an adult with mismatch repair-deficient cancer. The CDR3 loop reads CASSASGSFNNEQFF. The CDR3, as DNA: TGTGCCAGCAGCGCTAGCGGGAGCTTCAACAATGAGCAGTTCTTC. Drawing the rest from reference TRBV7-9 and TRBJ2-1, the complete variable domain is DTGVSQNPRHKITKRGQNVTFRCDPISEHNRLYWYRQTLGQGPEFLTYFQNEAQLEKSRLLSDRFSAERPKGSFSTLEIQRTEQGDSAMYLCASSASGSFNNEQFFGPGTRLTVL.